The clone carrying this T cell receptor (beta chain) was counted at least ten times. Its antigen is undetermined. In germline, CDR1 is SEHNR, CDR2 FQNEAQ (reference sequence). This CDR3 spans 15 amino acids. The V end was cut by 3 bases, the J end by 1 base, with 12 bases between. This specimen belongs to a study of T-cell memory formation after mild COVID-19. Findings and limits, study-wide: The study found balanced CD4/CD8 in clones contracting day 15 to 85 and a CD4+ lean in later expanders.

The TCR alpha and TCR beta cDNA libraries, bearing sample barcodes and UMIs, were generated by 5'RACE using constant-segment primers. MiXCR, applied by TCRdb to the 5' RACE reads, yields one record per CDR3 protein. The sample holds about 29,000 distinct CDR3 sequences, less than 15% seen once. Sample: PBMCs or a T cell subset sorted from them (not recorded which). The chain joins TRBV7-9 to TRBJ1-1; no definite D call. The TCR was taken from an adult woman who had mild COVID-19 (a few samples of this study predate the infection). Cell type and time point are not known. The CDR3 is CASSFLSGANTEAFF. Written as DNA, the CDR3 is TGTGCCAGCAGCTTCCTTTCGGGAGCGAACACTGAAGCTTTCTTT.